The present entry profiles one T cell receptor beta chain with its context. The record originates from a study of blood T cell repertoires in COVID-19. Across the study: Acute and convalescent COVID-19 specimens originated in the United States, Italy and Spain.

Participant age was about 18 to 89 years, and participants resided in about two dozen US areas. Cohorts were determined from participant-reported clinical history. Generated by immunoSEQ multiplex PCR, the TCRdb table keeps only in-frame clones and is missing some. The sample includes about 200,000 clones, 84% seen only once; the top ten take 3.2%. The origin of this receptor is a woman in her 30s who had been exposed to COVID-19. Sample: PBMCs or T cells enriched from blood (not recorded which).

The CDR3 reads CASSLAGTGRQPQHF. The CDR3 DNA sequence: TGCGCCAGCAGCTTGGCCGGGACTGGGAGGCAGCCCCAGCATTTT. This chain uses TRBV5-1 with TRBJ1-5; tentatively, D is TRBD1 (5 bases). CDR3 length: 15 amino acids. CDR1 is SGHRS, CDR2 YFSETQ, per germline. V was cut by 0 bases and J by 7 bases, with 14 bases left in between.